This T cell receptor (beta chain) appears in the sequencing data of a study of molecular identifiers for immune sequencing clone quantification. Across the study: Naive CD8 cell RNA, from approximately 20,000 or 100,000 cells, was split five ways in replicates, with four sequenced.

This clonotype has just a few counts. Its target is not known. Study-level results: Jurkat TCR RNA from one cell was spiked into about 1 million naive cells, and it was reportedly detectable there.

The authors gated naive CD8 T cells as CD8+CD4-CCR7+CD45RA+ for sorting. MiXCR was run by TCRdb on the PCR reads, yielding one entry per CDR3 protein. The repertoire holds over 600,000 distinct CDR3 sequences, with 15% to 20% as singletons. V was pared by 10 bases and J by 1 base, with 6 bases of the junction left unmatched. The CDR3 extends over 13 amino acids. Germline V gene data show CDR1 as MNHEY and CDR2 as SVGEGT. The chain combines TRBV6-2 or TRBV6-3 with TRBJ2-7, with 8 bases identical to TRBD2. Sequencing was done on a sample of naive CD8+ T cells from blood, with Jurkat cell RNA spiked in. The sample's subset: FACS-sorted CD8+CD4-CCR7+CD45RA+ naive T cells. This TCR derives from a human donor in good health. Some libraries in this study had Jurkat cell RNA spiked in. This chain's CDR3 is CATGTRFSYEQYF. The CDR3, as DNA: TGTGCCACCGGGACTAGATTTTCCTACGAGCAGTACTTC.